The clone carrying this T cell receptor beta chain was seen a handful of times. Its antigen is not identified. The data are from a study of T cells in localized non-small cell lung cancer. Overall study results and limits: Adjacent uninvolved lung had the highest clonality, suggesting focused antigen responses.

There are 15 residues in the CDR3. The ends were cut back, 2 bases at V and 7 bases at J, with 18 bases in the middle. Germline values: CDR1 MNHGY, CDR2 SAAAGT. Produced via immunoSEQ multiplex PCR; TCRdb's table is partial and in-frame only. There are about 4,000 clones in the sample; roughly a quarter occur only once, and 13% lies in the top ten. Source: lung tumor tissue, taken before any cancer treatment. The source is a man aged 35 to 70 with stage II lung adenocarcinoma. This chain links TRBV6-8 with TRBJ2-7, with D uncertain. CDR3 loop: CASSYTQTRVGEQYF. CDR3 DNA sequence: TGTGCCAGCAGTTACACGCAGACGCGAGTGGGGGAGCAGTACTTC.